The clone carrying this T cell receptor beta chain was recorded a few times. What it binds is not known. Germline CDR1 reads SGHVS; CDR2 reads FQNEAQ. This CDR3 is built from 16 residues. V lost 2 bases, J lost 9 bases, and 23 bases lay in between. This sample was included in a study of T cells after yellow fever vaccination. Findings and limits, study-wide: Some clonotypes, a small share, were shared between CD4 and CD8 compartments.

Each CDR3 protein gets one entry after TCRdb re-called the 5' RACE reads with MiXCR. The data hold a few hundred thousand distinct CDR3 sequences, with 8.7% observed a single time. The sequencing used CD4+ T cells sorted from PBMCs, collected 5 days after the yellow fever booster vaccination. This rearrangement joins TRBV7-8 to TRBJ2-7; D is possibly TRBD1 or TRBD2 (6 bases each). The sequence came from a man younger than 30 who received the YFV17D yellow fever vaccine. The CDR3 nucleotides are TGTGCCAGCAGCTTAAATCTAAGGGGGGTCGTCATTGGGCAGTACTTC. Encoded protein: CASSLNLRGVVIGQYF.